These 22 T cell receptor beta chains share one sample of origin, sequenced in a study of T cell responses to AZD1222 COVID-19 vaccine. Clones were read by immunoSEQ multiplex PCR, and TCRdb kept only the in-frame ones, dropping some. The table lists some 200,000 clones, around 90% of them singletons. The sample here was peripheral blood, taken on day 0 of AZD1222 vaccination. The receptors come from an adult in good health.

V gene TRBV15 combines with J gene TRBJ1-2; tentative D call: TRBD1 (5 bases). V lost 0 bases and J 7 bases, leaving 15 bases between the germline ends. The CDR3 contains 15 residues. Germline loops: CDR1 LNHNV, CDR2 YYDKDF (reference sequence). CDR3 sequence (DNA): TGTGCCACCAGCAGAGATATATTGCAGGGCGGTGGCTACACCTTC. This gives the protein CATSRDILQGGGYTF.

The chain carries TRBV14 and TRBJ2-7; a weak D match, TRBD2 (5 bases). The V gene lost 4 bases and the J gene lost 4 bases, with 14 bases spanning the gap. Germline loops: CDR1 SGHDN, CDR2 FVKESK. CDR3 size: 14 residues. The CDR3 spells CASSPMSGIYEQYF. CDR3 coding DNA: TGTGCCAGCAGCCCTATGTCGGGGATTTACGAGCAGTACTTC.

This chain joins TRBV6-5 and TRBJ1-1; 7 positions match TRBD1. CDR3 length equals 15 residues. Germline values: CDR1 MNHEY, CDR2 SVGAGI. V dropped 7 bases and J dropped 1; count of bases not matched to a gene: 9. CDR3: CASTPPGQPNTEAFF. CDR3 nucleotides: TGTGCCAGCACCCCTCCGGGACAGCCGAACACTGAAGCTTTCTTT.

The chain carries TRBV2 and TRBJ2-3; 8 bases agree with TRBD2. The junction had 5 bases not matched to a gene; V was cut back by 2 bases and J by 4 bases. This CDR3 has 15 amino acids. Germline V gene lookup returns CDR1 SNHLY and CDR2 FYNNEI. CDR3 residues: CASSEPAGRADTQYF. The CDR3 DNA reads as TGTGCCAGCAGTGAACCCGCCGGGAGGGCAGATACGCAGTATTTT.

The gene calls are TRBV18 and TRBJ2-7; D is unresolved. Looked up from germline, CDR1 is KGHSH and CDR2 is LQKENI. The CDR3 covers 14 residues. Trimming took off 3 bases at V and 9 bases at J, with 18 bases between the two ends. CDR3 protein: CASSPTRADLGQYF. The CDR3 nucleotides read TGTGCCAGCTCACCCACTCGGGCCGACTTGGGGCAGTACTTC. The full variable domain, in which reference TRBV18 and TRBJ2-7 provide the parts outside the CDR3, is NAGVMQNPRHLVRRRGQEARLRCSPMKGHSHVYWYRQLPEEGLKFMVYLQKENIIDESGMPKERFSAEFPKEGPSILRIQQVVRGDSAAYFCASSPTRADLGQYFGPGTRLTVT.

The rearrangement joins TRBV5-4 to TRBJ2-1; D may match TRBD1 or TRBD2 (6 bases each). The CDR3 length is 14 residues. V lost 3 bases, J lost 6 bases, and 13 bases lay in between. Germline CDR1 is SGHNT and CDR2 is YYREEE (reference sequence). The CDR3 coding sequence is TGTGCCAGCAGCTCGAGGGGGGAGTCCAATGAGCAGTTCTTC. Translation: CASSSRGESNEQFF.

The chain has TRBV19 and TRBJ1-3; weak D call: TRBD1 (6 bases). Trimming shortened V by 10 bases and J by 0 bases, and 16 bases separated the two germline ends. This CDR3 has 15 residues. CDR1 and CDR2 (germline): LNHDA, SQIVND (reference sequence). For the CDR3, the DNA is TGTGCCACCCAACAGGGCCCCAGCTCTGGAAACACCATATATTTT. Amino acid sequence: CATQQGPSSGNTIYF.

The DNA for the CDR3 is TGTGCCAGCAGTTACCCCTCGGACTTCTACGAGCAGTACTTC. Amino acids: CASSYPSDFYEQYF. The chain combines TRBV6-5 with TRBJ2-7, with D possibly being TRBD2 (5 bases). V lost 2 bases and J lost 3, with 11 bases in between. Per germline, CDR1 MNHEY and CDR2 SVGAGI. The length of the CDR3 is 14 residues.

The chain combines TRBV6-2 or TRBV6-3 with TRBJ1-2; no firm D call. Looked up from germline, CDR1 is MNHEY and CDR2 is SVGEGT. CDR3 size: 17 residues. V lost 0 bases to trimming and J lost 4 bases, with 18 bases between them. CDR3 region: CASSYSSVLLVGYGYTF. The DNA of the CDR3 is TGTGCCAGCAGTTACTCGAGCGTTCTTTTGGTAGGCTATGGCTACACCTTC.

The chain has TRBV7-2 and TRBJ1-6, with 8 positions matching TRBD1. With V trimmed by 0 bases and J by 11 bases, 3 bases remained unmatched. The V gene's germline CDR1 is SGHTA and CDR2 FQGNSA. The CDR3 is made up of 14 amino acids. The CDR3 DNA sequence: TGTGCCAGCAGCTTAGCCAGGGGGCTAACACCCCTCCACTTT. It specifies CASSLARGLTPLHF.

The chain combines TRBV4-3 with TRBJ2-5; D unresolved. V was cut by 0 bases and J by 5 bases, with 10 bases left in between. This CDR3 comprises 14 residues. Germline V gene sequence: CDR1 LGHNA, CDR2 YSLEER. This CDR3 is CASSQDRLRETQYF. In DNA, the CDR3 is TGCGCCAGCAGCCAAGATCGACTTCGGGAGACCCAGTACTTC.

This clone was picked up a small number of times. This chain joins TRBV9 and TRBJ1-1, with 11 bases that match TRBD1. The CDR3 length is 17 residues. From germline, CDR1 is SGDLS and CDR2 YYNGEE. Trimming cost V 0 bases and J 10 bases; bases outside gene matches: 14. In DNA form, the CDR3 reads TGTGCCAGCAGCGTAGGCGGAATGAGGACAGGGGGCGCAGGAGCTTTCTTT. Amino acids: CASSVGGMRTGGAGAFF.

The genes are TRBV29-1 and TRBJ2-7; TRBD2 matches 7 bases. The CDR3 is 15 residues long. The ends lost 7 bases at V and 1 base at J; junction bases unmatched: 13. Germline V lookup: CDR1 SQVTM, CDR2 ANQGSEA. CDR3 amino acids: CSAASPSGLSYEQYF. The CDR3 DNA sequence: TGCAGCGCCGCCTCCCCTAGCGGTCTGTCCTACGAGCAGTACTTC.

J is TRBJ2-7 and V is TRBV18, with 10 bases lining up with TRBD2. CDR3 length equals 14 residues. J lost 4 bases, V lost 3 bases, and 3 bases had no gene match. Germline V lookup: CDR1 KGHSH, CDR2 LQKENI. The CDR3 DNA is TGTGCCAGCTCACCGCTAGCGGGGGAATACGAGCAGTACTTC. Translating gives CASSPLAGEYEQYF.

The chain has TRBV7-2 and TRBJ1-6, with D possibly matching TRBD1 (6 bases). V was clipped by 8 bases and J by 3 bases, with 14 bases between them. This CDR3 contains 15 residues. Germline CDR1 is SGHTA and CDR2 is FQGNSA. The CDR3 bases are TGTGCCAGCGGGAGTTCGGACAGCTATAATTCACCCCTCCACTTT. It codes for CASGSSDSYNSPLHF.

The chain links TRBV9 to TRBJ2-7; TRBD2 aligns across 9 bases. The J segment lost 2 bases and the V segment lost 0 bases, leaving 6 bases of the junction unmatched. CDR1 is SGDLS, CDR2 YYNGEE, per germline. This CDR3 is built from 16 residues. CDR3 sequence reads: CASSVEASGVAYEQYF. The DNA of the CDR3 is TGTGCCAGCAGCGTAGAGGCTAGCGGGGTGGCCTACGAGCAGTACTTC.

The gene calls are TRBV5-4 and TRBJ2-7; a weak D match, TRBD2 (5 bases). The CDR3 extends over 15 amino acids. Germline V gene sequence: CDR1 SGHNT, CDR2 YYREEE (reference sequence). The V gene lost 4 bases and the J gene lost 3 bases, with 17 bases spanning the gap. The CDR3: CASSAKTGSRYEQYF. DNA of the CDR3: TGTGCCAGCAGCGCGAAGACGGGATCACGCTACGAGCAGTACTTC.

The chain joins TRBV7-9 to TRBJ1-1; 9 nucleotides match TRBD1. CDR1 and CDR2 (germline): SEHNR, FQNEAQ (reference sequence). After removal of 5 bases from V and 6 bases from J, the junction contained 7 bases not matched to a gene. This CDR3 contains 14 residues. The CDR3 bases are TGTGCCAGCAGCGAAAGGGACAGGGTCGCTGAAGCTTTCTTT. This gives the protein CASSERDRVAEAFF.

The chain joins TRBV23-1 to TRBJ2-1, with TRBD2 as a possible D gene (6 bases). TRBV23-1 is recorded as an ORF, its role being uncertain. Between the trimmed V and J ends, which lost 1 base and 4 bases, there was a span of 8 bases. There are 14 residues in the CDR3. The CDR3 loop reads CASSQFREYNEQFF. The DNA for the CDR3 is TGCGCCAGCAGTCAATTCCGGGAGTACAATGAGCAGTTCTTC.

The CDR3 DNA sequence: TGTGCCAGCAGCTCCAACAGGGGACCCAATCAGCCCCAGCATTTT. Translation gives CASSSNRGPNQPQHF. The V and J genes are TRBV7-6 and TRBJ1-5; TRBD1 aligns across 7 bases. The CDR3 spans 15 residues. J was trimmed by 3 bases and V by 4 bases; bases with no gene match: 6. Germline lookup yields CDR1 SGHVS and CDR2 FNYEAQ.

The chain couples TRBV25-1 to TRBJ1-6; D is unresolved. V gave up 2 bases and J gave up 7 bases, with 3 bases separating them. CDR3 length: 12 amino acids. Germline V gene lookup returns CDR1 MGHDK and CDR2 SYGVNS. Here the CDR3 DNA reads TGTGCCAGCAGTGAACTGAATTCACCCCTCCACTTT. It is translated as CASSELNSPLHF.

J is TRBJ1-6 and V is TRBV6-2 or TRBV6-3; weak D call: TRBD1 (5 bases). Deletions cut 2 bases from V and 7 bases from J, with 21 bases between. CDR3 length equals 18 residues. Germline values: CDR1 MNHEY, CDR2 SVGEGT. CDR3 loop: CASSYQRAGGTSNSPLHF. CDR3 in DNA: TGTGCCAGCAGTTACCAACGAGCGGGGGGAACGAGCAATTCACCCCTCCACTTT.